The sequence of this TCR beta chain was determined in a study of T-cell reconstitution after alpha-beta-depleted transplantation in children. The CDR3 has 14 residues. CDR1 is SGDLS, CDR2 YYNGEE, per germline. With 3 bases removed from V and 1 base from J, the gap between germline ends came to 10 bases. For TCRbeta, the library was prepared with unique molecular identifiers. TCRdb re-called the PCR reads through MiXCR, storing one row per CDR3 protein. The sample shows about 210,000 distinct CDR3 sequences, approximately 19% of them seen only once. Notes on the study in general: There were reportedly several hundred expanded graft clones from which alpha-beta T cells came about two months after transplant. Elevated TCRbeta diversity at day 60 was traced, in some patients, to surviving recipient T cells and thymic progenitors.

This clonotype was observed many times. The antigen remains undetermined. V gene TRBV9 combines with J gene TRBJ1-1; possible D gene TRBD1, 6 bases. The starting material was PBMCs, mostly from graft donor cells, obtained 360 days after TCRalphabeta/CD19-depleted stem cell transplant. This clonotype originated in a male patient aged 2-9 years who had a stem cell transplant for acute lymphoblastic leukemia, so the T cells may come from the graft donor. The CDR3 reads CASSGRGGNTEAFF. The CDR3 DNA sequence: TGTGCCAGCAGCGGCAGGGGAGGGAACACTGAAGCTTTCTTT.